These 23 T cell receptor beta chains originate from one sample sequenced in a study of neurological immune-mediated disorders. TCRdb reprocessed the 5' RACE reads with MiXCR, giving one entry per CDR3 protein. The sample comprises about 36,000 distinct CDR3 sequences, approximately 10% of which are singletons, and approximately 6.3% rests with the top ten. Sample: PBMCs. Every receptor here comes from a woman in her 30s with HTLV-1-associated myelopathy (HAM/TSP).

This clonotype has a count of ten or more. The chain carries TRBV5-6 and TRBJ2-7; D remains ambiguous. From germline, CDR1 is SGHDT and CDR2 YYEEEE. Trimming pared 4 bases from V and 3 bases from J, leaving 20 bases between. The CDR3 spans 16 residues. The CDR3 region has the DNA TGTGCCAGCAGCATACGACCGGACGGAAGTATCTACGAGCAGTACTTC. It translates to CASSIRPDGSIYEQYF.

This clonotype was recorded many times. The chain links TRBV6-5 to TRBJ2-3, with D uncertain. The V gene lost 5 bases and the J gene lost 0 bases, with 18 bases spanning the gap. The CDR3 has 17 residues. Germline assignment: CDR1 MNHEY and CDR2 SVGAGI. CDR3 sequence (DNA): TGTGCCAGCAGTGCCAGACCCCAGCCCCCTAGCACAGATACGCAGTATTTT. The encoded protein is CASSARPQPPSTDTQYF.

This clonotype was observed a single time. The chain has TRBV7-2 and TRBJ2-3; D is possibly TRBD1 (5 bases). Germline CDR1 and CDR2: SGHTA and FQGNSA. The germline V and J ends were trimmed by 5 bases and 3 bases, with 18 bases remaining between them. The CDR3 consists of 16 residues. CDR3 amino acids: CASSPRSGAGTDTQYF. The DNA for the CDR3 is TGTGCCAGCAGCCCCCGCTCTGGGGCAGGGACAGATACGCAGTATTTT.

This clonotype was counted ten times or more. The V call is TRBV5-1, the J call TRBJ2-6; a possible D gene is TRBD2 (5 bases). CDR1 is SGHRS and CDR2 is YFSETQ in the germline V gene. The V gene lost 4 bases and the J gene lost 2 bases, with 16 bases spanning the gap. The length of the CDR3 is 17 residues. CDR3 coding DNA: TGCGCCAGCAGCCTGGACGCCGGGGTCCCTGGGGCCAACGTCCTGACTTTC. Translating gives CASSLDAGVPGANVLTF.

At least ten counts were recorded for this clonotype. The rearrangement links TRBV6-1 to TRBJ1-5; D unresolved. This CDR3 comprises 16 residues. Looked up from germline, CDR1 is MNHNS and CDR2 is SASEGT. V was clipped by 2 bases and J by 0 bases, with 11 bases between them. CDR3 bases: TGTGCCAGCAGTGAATTTCAGAAAACTAGCAATCAGCCCCAGCATTTT. Encoded protein: CASSEFQKTSNQPQHF.

At least ten counts were recorded for this clonotype. The chain recombines TRBV5-1 with TRBJ2-5, with 7 bases identical to TRBD1. V was pared by 4 bases and J by 2 bases, with 2 bases of the junction left unmatched. The CDR3 is 13 amino acids. CDR1 is SGHRS, CDR2 YFSETQ, per germline. The CDR3 coding sequence is TGCGCCAGCAGCATGGGACAGCAAGAGACCCAGTACTTC. Protein sequence: CASSMGQQETQYF.

This clonotype was picked up many times. This chain links TRBV20-1 with TRBJ2-1; D might be TRBD1 (6 bases). Between the trimmed V and J ends, which lost 5 bases and 8 bases, there was a span of 13 bases. Germline assignment: CDR1 DFQATT and CDR2 SNEGSKA (reference sequence). This CDR3 region has 12 residues. Here the CDR3 DNA reads TGCAGTGCTCACAGGGTAGAGGATGAGCAGTTCTTC. As protein: CSAHRVEDEQFF.

As regards this clonotype: The junction does not match germline at one end; this may be a read error. CDR3 nucleotide sequence: TGTGACAGCAGCCCGACTACGGCCCCAACAACGAACACCGGGGAGCTGTTTTTT. Translated: CDSSPTTAPTTNTGELFF. The chain uses TRBV7-2 and TRBJ2-2; a weak D match, TRBD2 (5 bases). This CDR3 is 18 amino acids long. From germline, CDR1 is SGHTA and CDR2 FQGNSA.

Ten or more counts support this clonotype. The CDR3 nucleotides are TGCAGTGCCACCGATCAAATCGCAGACACTGAAGCTTTCTTT. Its translation is CSATDQIADTEAFF. The chain couples TRBV20-1 to TRBJ1-1, with unresolved D. Trimming stripped 6 bases from V and 3 bases from J, with 17 bases between. CDR1 DFQATT and CDR2 SNEGSKA come from the germline V gene (reference sequence). CDR3 size: 14 residues.

This clonotype was picked up many times. The rearrangement links TRBV20-1 to TRBJ2-7; maybe TRBD2 (5 bases). CDR1 DFQATT and CDR2 SNEGSKA come from the germline V gene (reference sequence). CDR3 length: 13 residues. Trimming took 3 bases from V and 0 from J, leaving 9 bases between them. CDR3 region: CSASRADSYEQYF. CDR3 DNA sequence: TGCAGTGCTAGTAGAGCGGACTCCTACGAGCAGTACTTC.

In this sample, this clonotype turned up many times. The chain is built from TRBV9 and TRBJ2-1; a weak D match, TRBD2 (5 bases). Trimming pared 0 bases from V and 4 bases from J, leaving 11 bases between. CDR3 size: 15 residues. Germline CDR1 SGDLS, CDR2 YYNGEE. Here the CDR3 DNA reads TGTGCCAGCAGCGTAGGGTCGGGGTCGTACAATGAGCAGTTCTTC. This encodes CASSVGSGSYNEQFF.

This clonotype ranks as medium-sized (0.01 to 0.1%). J is TRBJ2-7 and V is TRBV20-1, with D perhaps TRBD1 or TRBD2 (7 bases each). The CDR3 sequence is 15 residues long. Looked up from germline, CDR1 is DFQATT and CDR2 is SNEGSKA (reference sequence). Trimming took 4 bases from V and 6 from J, leaving 22 bases between them. In nucleotides, the CDR3 is TGCAGTGCTACTCTGCCACAGGGGACTAAGATCGAGCAGTACTTC. Protein product: CSATLPQGTKIEQYF.

There are many counts of this clonotype. The chain is built from TRBV20-1 and TRBJ1-5, with TRBD1 matching over 8 bases. V shed 4 bases, J shed 3 bases, and the junction held 2 bases outside the gene matches. Germline V lookup: CDR1 DFQATT, CDR2 SNEGSKA (reference sequence). The CDR3 is 13 residues long. CDR3 loop: CSAMTGVNQPQHF. For the CDR3, the DNA is TGCAGTGCTATGACAGGGGTCAATCAGCCCCAGCATTTT.

This clonotype has at least ten counts. The J gene is TRBJ2-1, the V gene TRBV7-2; no reliable D call. Trimming pared 5 bases from V and 2 bases from J, leaving 10 bases between. The length of the CDR3 is 14 residues. Looked up from germline, CDR1 is SGHTA and CDR2 is FQGNSA. The CDR3 reads CASSREPPYNEQFF. CDR3 coding DNA: TGTGCCAGCAGCCGCGAACCTCCCTACAATGAGCAGTTCTTC. Combining the CDR3 with reference TRBV7-2 and TRBJ2-1 gives the whole variable domain GAGVSQSPSNKVTEKGKDVELRCDPISGHTALYWYRQSLGQGLEFLIYFQGNSAPDKSGLPSDRFSAERTGGSVSTLTIQRTQQEDSAVYLCASSREPPYNEQFFGPGTRLTVL.

This clonotype was observed many times. This rearrangement joins TRBV14 to TRBJ1-5, with D possibly being TRBD1 (6 bases). CDR3 size: 18 residues. V gave up 3 bases and J gave up 1 base, with 19 bases separating them. CDR1 and CDR2 (germline): SGHDN, FVKESK. The CDR3 here is CASSHGRGWLISNQPQHF. The DNA for the CDR3 is TGTGCCAGCAGCCATGGCAGGGGATGGCTCATAAGCAATCAGCCCCAGCATTTT.

This clonotype was observed at least ten times. This rearrangement joins TRBV24-1 to TRBJ2-7; D tentatively fits TRBD1 or TRBD2 (6 bases each). This CDR3 comprises 13 residues. Germline CDR1 is KGHDR and CDR2 is SFDVKD. The germline V and J ends were trimmed by 3 bases and 4 bases, with 9 bases remaining between them. The DNA for the CDR3 is TGTGCCACCAGTGATGGGGGGCTTTACGAGCAGTACTTC. Residues: CATSDGGLYEQYF.

The chain combines TRBV20-1 with TRBJ1-1, with 7 bases aligning to TRBD1. The V gene's germline CDR1 is DFQATT and CDR2 SNEGSKA (reference sequence). Trimming at V came to 0 bases and at J to 11 bases, leaving 12 bases not matched to a gene. CDR3 length: 14 amino acids. CDR3 in DNA: TGCAGTGCTAGAGATCTTTTGCCGACAGGGTCGGCTTTCTTT. Protein sequence: CSARDLLPTGSAFF.

Many counts were recorded for this clonotype. The V call is TRBV3-1, the J call TRBJ2-5, with a tentative D call TRBD2 (5 bases). The V gene lost 2 bases and the J gene lost 2 bases, with 9 bases spanning the gap. The CDR3 runs to 14 residues. Germline assignment: CDR1 LGHDT and CDR2 YNNKEL (reference sequence). The CDR3, as DNA: TGTGCCAGCAGCCAAAGCGGACTGCAAGAGACCCAGTACTTC. This codes for CASSQSGLQETQYF.

This clonotype was counted ten times or more. This sequence joins TRBV5-6 and TRBJ2-5; TRBD2 matches at 10 bases. The V gene end was trimmed by 4 bases and the J gene end by 6 bases; junction bases not matched to a gene: 15. The CDR3 has 17 residues. Germline CDR1 reads SGHDT; CDR2 reads YYEEEE. The CDR3 is CASSDIAGGGEEKTQYF. CDR3 sequence (DNA): TGTGCCAGCAGCGACATAGCGGGGGGAGGCGAAGAGAAGACCCAGTACTTC.

The table lists this clonotype with many counts. The chain joins TRBV5-1 to TRBJ1-1; weak D call: TRBD1 (5 bases). The germline gives CDR1 SGHRS, CDR2 YFSETQ. The CDR3 is 13 residues long. Between the trimmed V and J ends, which lost 0 bases and 10 bases, there was a span of 13 bases. The chain's CDR3 is CASSLDGPRGAFF. The CDR3 region has the DNA TGCGCCAGCAGCTTGGATGGGCCGAGGGGAGCTTTCTTT.

This clonotype was observed at least ten times. V and J are TRBV27 and TRBJ2-7, with D possibly being TRBD1 (6 bases). With 4 bases removed from V and 3 bases from J, the gap between germline ends came to 22 bases. Per the germline V gene, CDR1 is MNHEY and CDR2 is SMNVEV (reference sequence). The CDR3 has 17 residues. CDR3 sequence (DNA): TGTGCCAGCAGTTCTAGATTAGGGACACGAGAAAACTACGAGCAGTACTTC. Protein sequence: CASSSRLGTRENYEQYF.

The V call is TRBV2, the J call TRBJ2-5; D remains ambiguous. Between the trimmed V and J ends, which lost 2 bases and 5 bases, there was a span of 12 bases. The length of the CDR3 is 14 residues. Germline CDR1 reads SNHLY; CDR2 reads FYNNEI. Here the CDR3 DNA reads TGTGCCAGCAGTGAATTTACAGTGGAGGAGACCCAGTACTTC. The encoded protein is CASSEFTVEETQYF.

Ten or more counts support this clonotype. V usage is TRBV5-1 and J usage is TRBJ1-1; 7 bases are a match to TRBD1. CDR3 length: 16 residues. The V and J ends lost 3 bases and 0 bases, in that order; junction bases with no gene match: 8. The germline CDR1 and CDR2 sequences are SGHRS and YFSETQ. Here the CDR3 reads CASSSRQGGLNTEAFF. The CDR3 DNA follows: TGCGCCAGCAGCTCTAGACAGGGAGGGTTGAACACTGAAGCTTTCTTT. Full variable domain (outside the CDR3, taken from reference TRBV5-1 and TRBJ1-1): KAGVTQTPRYLIKTRGQQVTLSCSPISGHRSVSWYQQTPGQGLQFLFEYFSETQRNKGNFPGRFSGRQFSNSRSEMNVSTLELGDSALYLCASSSRQGGLNTEAFFGQGTRLTVV.